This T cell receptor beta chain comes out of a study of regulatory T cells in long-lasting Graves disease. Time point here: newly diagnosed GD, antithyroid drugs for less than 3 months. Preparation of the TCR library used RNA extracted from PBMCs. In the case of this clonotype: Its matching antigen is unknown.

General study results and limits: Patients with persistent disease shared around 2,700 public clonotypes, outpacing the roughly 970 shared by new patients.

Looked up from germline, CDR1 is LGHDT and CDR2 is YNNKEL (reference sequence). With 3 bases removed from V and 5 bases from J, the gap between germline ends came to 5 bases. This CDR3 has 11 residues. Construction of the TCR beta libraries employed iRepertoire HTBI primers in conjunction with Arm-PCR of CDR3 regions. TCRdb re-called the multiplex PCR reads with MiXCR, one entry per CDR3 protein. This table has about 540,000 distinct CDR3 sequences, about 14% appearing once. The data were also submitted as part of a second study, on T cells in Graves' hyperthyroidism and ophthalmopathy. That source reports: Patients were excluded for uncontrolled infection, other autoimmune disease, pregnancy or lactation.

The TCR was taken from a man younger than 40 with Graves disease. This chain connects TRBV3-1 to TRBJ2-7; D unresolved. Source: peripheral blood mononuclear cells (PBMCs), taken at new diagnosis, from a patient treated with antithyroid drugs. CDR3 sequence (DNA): TGTGCCAGCAGCCACTGGCACGAGCAGTACTTC. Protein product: CASSHWHEQYF.